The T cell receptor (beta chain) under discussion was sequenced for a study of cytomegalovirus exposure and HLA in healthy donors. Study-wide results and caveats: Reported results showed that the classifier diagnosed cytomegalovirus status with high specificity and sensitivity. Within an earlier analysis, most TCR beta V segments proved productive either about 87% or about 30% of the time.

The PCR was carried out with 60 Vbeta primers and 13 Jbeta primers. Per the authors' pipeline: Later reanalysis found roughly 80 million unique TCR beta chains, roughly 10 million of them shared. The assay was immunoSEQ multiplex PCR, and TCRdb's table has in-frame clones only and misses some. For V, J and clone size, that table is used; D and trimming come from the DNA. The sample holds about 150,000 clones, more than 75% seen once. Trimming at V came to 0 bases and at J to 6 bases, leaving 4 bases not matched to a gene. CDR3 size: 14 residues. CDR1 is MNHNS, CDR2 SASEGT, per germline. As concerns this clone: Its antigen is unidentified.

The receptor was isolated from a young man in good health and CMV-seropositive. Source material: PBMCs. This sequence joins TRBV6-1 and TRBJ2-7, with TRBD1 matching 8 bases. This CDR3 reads CASSEAPTGGEQYF. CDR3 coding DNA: TGTGCCAGCAGTGAAGCCCCTACAGGGGGCGAGCAGTACTTC.